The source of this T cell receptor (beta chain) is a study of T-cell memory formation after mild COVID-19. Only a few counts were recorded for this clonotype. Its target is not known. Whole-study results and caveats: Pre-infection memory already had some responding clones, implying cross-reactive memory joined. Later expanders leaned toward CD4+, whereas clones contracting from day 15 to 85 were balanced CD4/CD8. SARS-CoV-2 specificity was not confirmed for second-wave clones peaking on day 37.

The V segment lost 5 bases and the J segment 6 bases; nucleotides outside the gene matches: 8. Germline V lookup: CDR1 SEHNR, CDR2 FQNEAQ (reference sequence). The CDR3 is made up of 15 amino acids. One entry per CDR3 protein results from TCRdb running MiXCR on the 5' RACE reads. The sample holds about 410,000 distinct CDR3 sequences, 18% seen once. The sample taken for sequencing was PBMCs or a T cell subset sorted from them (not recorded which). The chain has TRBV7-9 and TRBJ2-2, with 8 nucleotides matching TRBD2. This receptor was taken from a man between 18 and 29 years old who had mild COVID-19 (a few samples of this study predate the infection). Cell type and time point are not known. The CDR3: CASSPGLATAGELFF. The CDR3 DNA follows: TGTGCCAGCAGCCCCGGACTAGCAACGGCCGGGGAGCTGTTTTTT.